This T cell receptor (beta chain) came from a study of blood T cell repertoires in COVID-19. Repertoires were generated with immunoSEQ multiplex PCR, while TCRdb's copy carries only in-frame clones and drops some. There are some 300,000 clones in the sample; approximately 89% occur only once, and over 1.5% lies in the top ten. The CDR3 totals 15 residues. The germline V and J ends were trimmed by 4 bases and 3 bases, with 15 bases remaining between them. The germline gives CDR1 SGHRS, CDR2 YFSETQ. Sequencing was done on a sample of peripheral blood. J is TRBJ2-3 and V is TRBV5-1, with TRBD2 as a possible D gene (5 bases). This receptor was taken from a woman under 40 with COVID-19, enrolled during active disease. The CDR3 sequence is CASSPQQLGTDTQYF. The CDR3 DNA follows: TGCGCCAGCAGCCCCCAACAACTAGGGACAGATACGCAGTATTTT.